One TCR beta chain is described in this entry. The antigen remains undetermined. The data belong to a study of cytomegalovirus exposure and HLA in healthy donors. The study's findings and limits: The majority of TCR sequences were rare, yet some public TCRs appeared in many donors. A later analysis linked a missense DCLRE1C variant to TCR beta V- and J-gene trimming.

CDR1 and CDR2 from the germline V gene are SGHRS and YFSETQ. The CDR3 extends over 20 amino acids. V dropped 3 bases and J dropped 0; count of bases not matched to a gene: 13. The study ran its PCR with 60 Vbeta and 13 Jbeta primers. Libraries were prepared by immunoSEQ multiplex PCR; TCRdb keeps only in-frame clonotypes and omits some of them. The sample has tens of thousands of clones, roughly 77% seen once; the top ten hold approximately 2.4%. The sequenced material came from PBMCs. The V call is TRBV5-1, the J call TRBJ2-6, with 9 bases fitting TRBD2. This clonotype was obtained from a female donor in good health and CMV-seronegative. The CDR3 DNA sequence: TGCGCCAGCAGCTCGAATATCTTTAGCGGGGGAGCCTCTGGGGCCAACGTCCTGACTTTC. Translating gives CASSSNIFSGGASGANVLTF.